The 25 T cell receptor beta chains listed next were all sequenced from one sample in a study. MiXCR, run by TCRdb on the 5' RACE reads, gives a single entry per CDR3 protein. The data hold about 40,000 distinct CDR3 sequences, with 15% to 20% observed a single time. Sequenced sample: naive CD4+ T cells sorted from a lymph node. The subset: naive CD4+ T cells, CD4+CD45RA+CD25-. These receptor sequences come from a female donor with breast cancer.

This clonotype has a handful of counts. This chain joins TRBV7-2 and TRBJ1-6; unclear D gene. Germline V gene sequence: CDR1 SGHTA, CDR2 FQGNSA. The CDR3 length is 11 residues. Deletions cut 5 bases from V and 7 bases from J, with 3 bases between. CDR3 in amino acids: CASSANSPLHF. The CDR3 coding sequence is TGTGCCAGCAGCGCGAATTCACCCCTCCACTTT.

The V and J genes are TRBV20-1 and TRBJ1-1; no clear D. The CDR3 is made up of 14 amino acids. The V and J ends lost 0 bases and 1 base respectively, with 9 bases between them. The germline V gene encodes CDR1 DFQATT and CDR2 SNEGSKA (reference sequence). DNA for the CDR3: TGCAGTGCTAGAGATATAGGAGGGAACACTGAAGCTTTCTTT. This codes for CSARDIGGNTEAFF.

At least ten counts were recorded for this clonotype. The V call is TRBV20-1, the J call TRBJ2-5; no clear D gene. Germline V CDR1 and CDR2: DFQATT, SNEGSKA (reference sequence). V lost 4 bases to trimming and J lost 0 bases, with 21 bases between them. The CDR3 has 17 residues. This CDR3 is CSAIDTDRAFYQETQYF. The CDR3 DNA follows: TGCAGTGCTATCGACACGGATAGGGCGTTTTACCAAGAGACCCAGTACTTC.

A note on this clonotype: This likely comes from a read error, as the CDR3 has no conserved phenylalanine or tryptophan at its end. V is TRBV7-8 and J is TRBJ1-1; tentatively, D is TRBD1 (5 bases). Germline V gives CDR1 SGHVS, CDR2 FQNEAQ. With 4 bases removed from V and 1 base from J, the gap between germline ends came to 10 bases. The CDR3 extends over 14 amino acids. CDR3: CASSSTQGNTEAFL. The CDR3 DNA reads TGTGCCAGCAGCTCGACCCAGGGGAACACTGAAGCTTTCTTG.

The gene calls are TRBV10-3 and TRBJ1-3; a possible D gene is TRBD1 (5 bases). Trimming stripped 0 bases from V and 7 bases from J, with 19 bases between. The CDR3 has 17 amino acids. Germline CDR1 and CDR2: ENHRY and SYGVKD. The CDR3 DNA sequence: TGTGCCATCAGTGAGTCGACCTCGAGGGGTCCGGAGAACACCATATATTTT. Its translation: CAISESTSRGPENTIYF.

This clonotype was found many times. This chain uses TRBV29-1 with TRBJ1-5; D uncertain. This CDR3 region has 14 residues. The V gene's germline CDR1 is SQVTM and CDR2 ANQGSEA. Trimming removed 3 bases from V and 9 bases from J, with 18 bases in between. The CDR3 spells CSVEVGRPGSPQHF. In DNA, the CDR3 is TGCAGCGTTGAGGTTGGCAGACCGGGTTCGCCCCAGCATTTT.

This clonotype was counted a few times. The chain joins TRBV20-1 to TRBJ1-5; no firm D call. This CDR3 region has 15 residues. CDR1 and CDR2 from the germline V gene are DFQATT and SNEGSKA (reference sequence). Deletions cut 5 bases from V and 3 bases from J, with 17 bases between. This CDR3 is CSAFSRTGYNQPQHF. The CDR3, as DNA: TGCAGTGCTTTTTCTCGGACGGGGTACAATCAGCCCCAGCATTTT.

This clonotype was counted at least ten times. The V and J genes are TRBV12-3 or TRBV12-4 and TRBJ2-1; D not resolved. V lost 5 bases, J lost 7 bases, and 9 bases lay in between. CDR3 length: 12 amino acids. CDR3 residues: CASSPRLNEQFF. CDR3 coding DNA: TGTGCCAGCAGTCCCAGGCTGAATGAGCAGTTCTTC.

This clonotype was observed a handful of times. V is TRBV20-1 and J is TRBJ2-5; D remains ambiguous. V gave up 1 base and J gave up 1 base, with 16 bases separating them. CDR3 size: 16 residues. CDR1 and CDR2 from the germline V gene are DFQATT and SNEGSKA (reference sequence). CDR3 bases: TGCAGTGCTAGAGGGTCAGCCAAGTGGGGCCAAGAGACCCAGTACTTC. It codes for CSARGSAKWGQETQYF.

The chain is built from TRBV7-6 and TRBJ2-2, with 11 bases matching TRBD2. J was trimmed by 9 bases and V by 5 bases; bases with no gene match: 2. The CDR3 is made up of 13 amino acids. Germline CDR1 SGHVS, CDR2 FNYEAQ. CDR3 sequence (DNA): TGTGCCAGCAGCATGACTAGCGGGAGGGAGCTGTTTTTT. Translating it yields CASSMTSGRELFF.

The chain carries TRBV11-3 and TRBJ2-1, with D unclear. The germline gives CDR1 SGHNT, CDR2 YENEEA. This CDR3 contains 13 residues. V lost 4 bases, J lost 3 bases, and 7 bases lay in between. For the CDR3, the DNA is TGTGCCAGCAGCTCTACCAACTACAATGAGCAGTTCTTC. This translates into CASSSTNYNEQFF.

This clonotype was observed many times. The chain links TRBV18 to TRBJ2-4; a weak D match, TRBD1 (6 bases). Germline values: CDR1 KGHSH, CDR2 LQKENI. Between the trimmed V and J ends, which lost 2 bases and 0 bases, there was a span of 11 bases. There are 16 residues in the CDR3. The CDR3 is CASSPDRTIAKNIQYF. The CDR3 region has the DNA TGTGCCAGCTCACCAGACAGGACGATAGCCAAAAACATTCAGTACTTC.

The chain employs TRBV20-1 and TRBJ1-1, with 8 bases aligning to TRBD1. Germline CDR1 and CDR2: DFQATT and SNEGSKA (reference sequence). This CDR3 has 15 amino acids. V dropped 5 bases and J dropped 0; count of bases not matched to a gene: 8. CDR3 nucleotides: TGCAGTGCTGAGACAGGGGCGAACATGAACACTGAAGCTTTCTTT. Protein product: CSAETGANMNTEAFF.

The count of this clonotype is one. The chain joins TRBV11-2 to TRBJ1-2; 9 bases align to TRBD1. CDR3 length: 16 residues. The trim removed 11 bases at V and 4 bases at J, leaving 17 bases unmatched. Germline values: CDR1 SGHAT, CDR2 FQNNGV. The CDR3 DNA follows: TGTGCCTGCGGCTTAGACGGGGGGACAGGGCCCTATGGCTACACCTTC. This gives the protein CACGLDGGTGPYGYTF.

There are a few counts of this clonotype. The rearrangement uses TRBV29-1 and TRBJ2-7; a possible D gene is TRBD1 (5 bases). CDR3 length: 12 amino acids. The germline CDR1 and CDR2 sequences are SQVTM and ANQGSEA. The ends were cut back, 4 bases at V and 3 bases at J, with 10 bases in the middle. CDR3 sequence reads: CSVGQGDYEQYF. CDR3 sequence (DNA): TGCAGCGTTGGGCAGGGCGACTACGAGCAGTACTTC.

This rearrangement joins TRBV5-1 to TRBJ2-1; 9 bases line up with TRBD2. CDR1 is SGHRS and CDR2 is YFSETQ in the germline V gene. The CDR3 length is 15 residues. V was clipped by 0 bases and J by 4 bases; unmatched bases: 2. The CDR3 bases are TGCGCCAGCAGCTTGGTAGCGGGGGCTTACAATGAGCAGTTCTTC. Translating it yields CASSLVAGAYNEQFF.

Points on this clonotype: A much larger clonotype is one base distant, so this may be a read error. The chain uses TRBV5-1 and TRBJ2-4; 9 nucleotides line up with TRBD1. CDR3 length: 14 residues. Germline CDR1 SGHRS, CDR2 YFSETQ. CDR3 in amino acids: CASSLDRGRDIPYF. The CDR3 DNA is TGCGCCAGCAGCTTGGACAGGGGGCGAGACATTCCGTACTTC.

Concerning this clonotype: An end of the junction differs from the germline gene, which may be a read error. The chain uses TRBV4-2 and TRBJ2-1; D call uncertain. Per germline, CDR1 LGHNA and CDR2 YNFKEQ. CDR3 size: 13 residues. CDR3 loop: CANSHISDNEQFF. The CDR3, as DNA: TGTGCCAACAGCCATATATCCGACAATGAGCAGTTCTTC.

This clonotype was seen at least ten times. V usage is TRBV21-1 and J usage is TRBJ2-7; the table's D call of TRBD1 was not tested on the DNA. TRBV21-1 is annotated as a pseudogene. This CDR3 contains 11 residues. CDR3 DNA sequence: TGTGCCAGCAGCCCGGGGGGCGAGCAGTACTTC. Encoded protein: CASSPGGEQYF.

This clonotype was picked up a small number of times. The gene calls are TRBV6-6 and TRBJ2-2; 7 bases agree with TRBD1. The CDR3 loop spans 15 amino acids. The V gene's germline CDR1 is MNHNY and CDR2 SVGAGI (reference sequence). With 0 bases clipped from V and 3 bases from J, the junction kept 1 base outside the gene matches. The CDR3 DNA reads TGTGCCAGCAGTTACTCGACAGGGTACACCGGGGAGCTGTTTTTT. Its translation is CASSYSTGYTGELFF.

This clonotype was counted between two and nine times. The V and J genes are TRBV20-1 and TRBJ2-7; 10 bases agree with TRBD2. The CDR3 runs 14 residues. The V gene's germline CDR1 is DFQATT and CDR2 SNEGSKA (reference sequence). The junction had 5 bases not matched to a gene; V was cut back by 2 bases and J by 4 bases. The CDR3 loop is CSARNPTSGYEQYF. CDR3 in DNA: TGCAGTGCTAGAAACCCGACTAGCGGGTACGAGCAGTACTTC.

This clonotype was observed at least ten times. The rearrangement uses TRBV5-6 and TRBJ1-5; D unresolved. Germline V lookup: CDR1 SGHDT, CDR2 YYEEEE. The CDR3 has 16 amino acids. With 4 bases removed from V and 4 bases from J, the gap between germline ends came to 18 bases. CDR3 loop: CASSPFSRRANQPQHF. The CDR3 DNA sequence: TGTGCCAGCAGCCCGTTTAGCAGACGGGCAAATCAGCCCCAGCATTTT.

The V call is TRBV7-9, the J call TRBJ1-1, with 7 bases that match TRBD1. The V gene's germline CDR1 is SEHNR and CDR2 FQNEAQ (reference sequence). V shed 1 base and J 11 bases; nucleotides not matched to a gene: 4. The CDR3 is 12 amino acids. CDR3 in amino acids: CASSLGDSEAFF. CDR3 sequence (DNA): TGTGCCAGCAGCTTAGGGGACAGTGAGGCTTTCTTT.

The chain uses TRBV7-4 and TRBJ2-3; TRBD1 matches at 10 bases. The junction had 6 bases not matched to a gene; V was cut back by 7 bases and J by 5 bases. CDR3 length: 14 residues. CDR1 is SGHVT, CDR2 SQSDAQ, per germline. The CDR3 DNA is TGTGCCAGCACTCCTGACAGGGGGCTAGATACGCAGTATTTT. Encoded protein: CASTPDRGLDTQYF.

The CDR3 sequence is CASSFSGTGINEQYF. The CDR3 nucleotides read TGTGCCAGCAGTTTCTCCGGGACAGGGATAAACGAGCAGTACTTC. The rearrangement joins TRBV12-3 or TRBV12-4 to TRBJ2-7; 9 positions match TRBD1. V was pared by 3 bases and J by 5 bases, with 8 bases of the junction left unmatched. The CDR3 consists of 15 residues.